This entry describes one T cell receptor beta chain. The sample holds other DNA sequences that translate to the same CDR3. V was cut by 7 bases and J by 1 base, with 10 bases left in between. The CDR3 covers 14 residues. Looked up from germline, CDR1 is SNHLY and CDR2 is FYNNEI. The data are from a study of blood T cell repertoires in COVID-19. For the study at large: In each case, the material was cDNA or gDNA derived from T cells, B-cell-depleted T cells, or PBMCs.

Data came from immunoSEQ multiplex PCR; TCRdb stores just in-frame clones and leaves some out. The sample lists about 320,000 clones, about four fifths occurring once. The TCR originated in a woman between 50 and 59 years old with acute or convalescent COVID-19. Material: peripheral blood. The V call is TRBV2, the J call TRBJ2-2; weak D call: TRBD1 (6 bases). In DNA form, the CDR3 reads TGTGCCAGCACCTTGGACAGGAACACCGGGGAGCTGTTTTTT. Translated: CASTLDRNTGELFF. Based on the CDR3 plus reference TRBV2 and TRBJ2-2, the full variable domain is EPEVTQTPSHQVTQMGQEVILRCVPISNHLYFYWYRQILGQKVEFLVSFYNNEISEKSEIFDDQFSVERPDGSNFTLKIRSTKLEDSAMYFCASTLDRNTGELFFGEGSRLTVL.